The source of this TCR beta chain is a study of T cells after yellow fever vaccination. Notes on the study in general: Weaker overall was a secondary response that nonetheless peaked faster, on day 5 versus 15.

As concerns this clonotype: The antigen is unknown.

TCRdb re-analysed the 5' RACE reads in MiXCR, keeping a single row per CDR3 protein. The sample contains a few hundred thousand distinct CDR3 sequences, over 15% of which appear only once. The CDR3 covers 16 residues. Germline-derived CDR1 and CDR2 are MNHEY and SVGAGI. V lost 2 bases and J lost 2, with 16 bases in between. The receptor comes from a man aged 25 to 40 who received the YFV17D yellow fever vaccine. V and J are TRBV6-5 and TRBJ2-7; possibly TRBD2 for D (7 bases). The sample was PBMCs, taken 15 days after the yellow fever booster vaccination. The DNA for the CDR3 is TGTGCCAGCAGTTACGGAGGCGGGGGCGCCCCCTACGAGCAGTACTTC. Its protein product is CASSYGGGGAPYEQYF.